Below, one T cell receptor beta chain is given with its context. The junction shows a germline mismatch at one end, possibly a read error. The authors prepared the TCRbeta library with unique molecular identifiers. TCRdb itself ran the PCR reads through MiXCR, one entry per CDR3 protein. The sample has some 450,000 distinct CDR3 sequences; 43% are singletons. The sample originates from a study of T-cell reconstitution after alpha-beta-depleted transplantation in children. Germline CDR1 and CDR2: SGHTA and FQGTGA. CDR3 length equals 14 residues. This specimen was PBMCs, taken before TCRalphabeta/CD19-depleted stem cell transplant. V gene TRBV7-3 combines with J gene TRBJ2-3; D tentatively reads TRBD1 or TRBD2 (5 bases each). The clonotype was recovered from a girl between 2 and 10 years old with aplastic anemia, due to receive a stem cell transplant. CDR3 sequence reads: CASSTGRTTDTQYF. The CDR3 nucleotides are TGTGCCAGCAGCACGGGACGGACCACAGACACGCAGTATTTT.